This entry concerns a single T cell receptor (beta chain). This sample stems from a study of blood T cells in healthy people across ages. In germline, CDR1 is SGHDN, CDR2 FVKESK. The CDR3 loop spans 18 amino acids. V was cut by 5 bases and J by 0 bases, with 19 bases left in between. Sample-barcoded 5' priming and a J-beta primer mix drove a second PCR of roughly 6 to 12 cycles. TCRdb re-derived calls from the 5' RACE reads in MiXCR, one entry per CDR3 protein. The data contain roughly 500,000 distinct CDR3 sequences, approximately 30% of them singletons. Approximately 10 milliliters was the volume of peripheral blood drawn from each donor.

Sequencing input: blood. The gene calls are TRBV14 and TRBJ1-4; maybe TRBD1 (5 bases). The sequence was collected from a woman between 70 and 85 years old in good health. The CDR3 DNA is TGTGCCAGCAGCAAGGACCCCAAGGGACTTGCAACTAATGAAAAACTGTTTTTT. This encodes CASSKDPKGLATNEKLFF.